The next 18 T cell receptor beta chains were all read from a single sample in a study of OX40 agonist ivuxolimab in advanced cancers. The table came from immunoSEQ multiplex PCR; TCRdb's copy has only in-frame clones and leaves some out. The sample shows roughly 36,000 clones, approximately 90% of them seen only once. This material consisted of CD4+ or CD8+ T cells sorted from blood, taken in a trial of the OX40 agonist ivuxolimab. These receptors were collected from an adult with an advanced solid tumor such as melanoma, head and neck, liver or kidney cancer.

This chain uses TRBV7-3 with TRBJ2-1, with D possibly TRBD1 on 5 matching bases. Germline CDR1 and CDR2: SGHTA and FQGTGA. V was shortened by 4 bases and J by 9 bases, with 22 bases between the two germline ends. This CDR3 has 16 amino acids. The CDR3: CASSSKGLGYVAEQFF. The CDR3 DNA reads as TGTGCCAGCAGCTCGAAGGGGCTCGGATACGTGGCTGAGCAGTTCTTC.

V usage is TRBV7-9 and J usage is TRBJ1-2, with 9 bases identical to TRBD1. The CDR3 is 16 residues long. Germline assignment: CDR1 SEHNR and CDR2 FQNEAQ (reference sequence). The V gene end was trimmed by 3 bases and the J gene end by 3 bases; junction bases not matched to a gene: 8. DNA for the CDR3: TGTGCCAGCAGCTTGGGACAGGGCCGCCTGGACTATGGCTACACCTTC. Its translation is CASSLGQGRLDYGYTF.

Of note for this clone: Different DNA sequences within this sample yield the same CDR3. The chain joins TRBV28 to TRBJ1-4; 10 nucleotides match TRBD1. J was trimmed by 8 bases and V by 5 bases; bases with no gene match: 5. This CDR3 has 14 residues. Per germline, CDR1 MDHEN and CDR2 SYDVKM. In DNA, the CDR3 is TGTGCCAGCAGTAAGGGACAGGGGAGGGAAAAACTGTTTTTT. Translation: CASSKGQGREKLFF.

This clone has more than one count but fewer than ten. CDR3 sequence reads: CASRSRLAVQETQYF. The CDR3 DNA reads as TGTGCCAGCAGATCCAGACTAGCGGTACAAGAGACCCAGTACTTC. The chain is built from TRBV7-9 and TRBJ2-5; 9 bases agree with TRBD2. The CDR3 consists of 15 residues. After removal of 6 bases from V and 2 bases from J, the junction contained 7 bases not matched to a gene. Per germline, CDR1 SEHNR and CDR2 FQNEAQ (reference sequence). The full variable domain, rest sourced from reference TRBV7-9 and TRBJ2-5, is DTGVSQNPRHKITKRGQNVTFRCDPISEHNRLYWYRQTLGQGPEFLTYFQNEAQLEKSRLLSDRFSAERPKGSFSTLEIQRTEQGDSAMYLCASRSRLAVQETQYFGPGTRLLVL.

J is TRBJ2-3 and V is TRBV15; 8 bases line up with TRBD2. The V gene end was trimmed by 0 bases and the J gene end by 1 base; junction bases not matched to a gene: 6. The CDR3 runs 17 residues. CDR1 is LNHNV, CDR2 YYDKDF, per germline (reference sequence). The CDR3 is CATSRDSSGIGTDTQYF. The CDR3 nucleotides are TGTGCCACCAGCAGAGATAGTAGCGGGATTGGCACAGATACGCAGTATTTT.

V usage is TRBV5-1 and J usage is TRBJ1-4, with D possibly TRBD1 on 6 matching bases. The CDR3 extends over 15 amino acids. CDR1 SGHRS and CDR2 YFSETQ come from the germline V gene. The ends were cut back, 0 bases at V and 4 bases at J, with 10 bases in the middle. Here the CDR3 reads CASSLAQGNNEKLFF. CDR3 in DNA: TGCGCCAGCAGCTTGGCACAGGGAAATAATGAAAAACTGTTTTTT.

By its share, this clone is medium-sized. The V gene is TRBV15, the J gene TRBJ2-3; D is perhaps TRBD1 (8 bases). CDR1 is LNHNV and CDR2 is YYDKDF in the germline V gene (reference sequence). V was pared by 6 bases and J by 3 bases, with 28 bases between. The CDR3 has 19 residues. As DNA, the CDR3 is TGTGCCACCAGGCAAACCCACGGGGAGGACAGGGAGGGAACAGATACGCAGTATTTT. It codes for CATRQTHGEDREGTDTQYF. Full variable domain (remainder filled in from reference TRBV15 and TRBJ2-3): DAMVIQNPRYQVTQFGKPVTLSCSQTLNHNVMYWYQQKSSQAPKLLFHYYDKDFNNEADTPDNFQSRRPNTSFCFLDIRSPGLGDTAMYLCATRQTHGEDREGTDTQYFGPGTRLTVL.

This clone appeared a few times. V gene TRBV6-5 combines with J gene TRBJ1-2, with TRBD1 matching over 7 bases. The CDR3 spans 13 residues. CDR1 is MNHEY and CDR2 is SVGAGI in the germline V gene. J was trimmed by 5 bases and V by 6 bases; bases with no gene match: 6. The CDR3, as DNA: TGTGCCAGCAGCCGGGACAGCCCATATGGCTACACCTTC. Its translation is CASSRDSPYGYTF.

The V and J genes are TRBV5-3 and TRBJ1-2; TRBD1 matches at 10 bases. TRBV5-3 is an open reading frame whose function is uncertain. This CDR3 has 14 amino acids. J gave up 4 bases and V 0 bases, and 0 bases lay outside the gene matches. The CDR3 loop reads CARSLGDRGYGYTF. The CDR3, as DNA: TGTGCCAGAAGCTTGGGGGACAGGGGCTATGGCTACACCTTC.

The chain links TRBV9 to TRBJ2-7, with D hard to call. The CDR3 contains 14 residues. The V and J ends lost 0 bases and 3 bases respectively, with 10 bases between them. Germline lookup yields CDR1 SGDLS and CDR2 YYNGEE. The CDR3 region has the DNA TGTGCCAGCAGCGTAGGCACAGCAGACTACGAGCAGTACTTC. This sequence encodes CASSVGTADYEQYF.

This rearrangement joins TRBV20-1 to TRBJ2-7; maybe TRBD2 (6 bases). CDR1 is DFQATT, CDR2 SNEGSKA, per germline (reference sequence). The CDR3 length is 11 residues. V lost 4 bases and J lost 7, with 11 bases in between. This CDR3 is CSAKYGGEQYF. CDR3 coding DNA: TGCAGTGCTAAATACGGGGGAGAGCAGTACTTC.

The chain recombines TRBV9 with TRBJ2-2; D gene ambiguous. The CDR3 is made up of 14 amino acids. V lost 2 bases to trimming and J lost 1 base, with 6 bases between them. Germline V gene data show CDR1 as SGDLS and CDR2 as YYNGEE. The CDR3 DNA reads TGTGCCAGCAGCGTTACAAGGAACACCGGGGAGCTGTTTTTT. Encoded protein: CASSVTRNTGELFF.

The chain has TRBV30 and TRBJ2-5; 11 bases align to TRBD2. The DNA matches TRBJ2-7 better at its end, which makes the J call doubtful. The CDR3 has 15 residues. From germline, CDR1 is GTSNPN and CDR2 SVGIG (reference sequence). The CDR3 reads CAWSDTGTSGYEQYF. The CDR3 nucleotides read TGTGCCTGGAGCGACACCGGGACTAGCGGCTACGAGCAGTACTTC.

V and J are TRBV5-4 and TRBJ2-3; 12 positions agree with TRBD2. CDR1 is SGHNT and CDR2 is YYREEE in the germline V gene (reference sequence). CDR3 length: 17 residues. J lost 0 bases, V lost 4 bases, and 6 bases had no gene match. The CDR3 region is CASSGHLAGGSTDTQYF. The CDR3 DNA is TGTGCCAGCAGCGGACATCTAGCGGGAGGGAGCACAGATACGCAGTATTTT.

The rearrangement joins TRBV10-3 to TRBJ2-7, with TRBD1 as a possible D gene (6 bases). Germline CDR1 and CDR2: ENHRY and SYGVKD. This CDR3 spans 14 amino acids. Trimming left V 6 bases short and J 2 bases short, with 14 bases between. In DNA form, the CDR3 reads TGTGCCATCAGCCGACAGGAAGGGGCCTACGAGCAGTACTTC. Translated: CAISRQEGAYEQYF.

J is TRBJ2-1 and V is TRBV10-1; 7 positions match TRBD1. CDR1 is WNHNN and CDR2 is SYGVQD in the germline V gene (reference sequence). With V trimmed by 6 bases and J by 8 bases, 10 bases remained unmatched. The CDR3 totals 14 residues. The CDR3 spells CASSTGRGRDEQFF. CDR3 nucleotides: TGCGCCAGCAGCACCGGTAGGGGGCGAGATGAGCAGTTCTTC.

V usage is TRBV7-9 and J usage is TRBJ1-5; D unresolved. The V end was cut by 6 bases, the J end by 0 bases, with 12 bases between. The CDR3 extends over 15 amino acids. The V gene's germline CDR1 is SEHNR and CDR2 FQNEAQ (reference sequence). CDR3 DNA: TGTGCCAGCAGTGACGGTCCCTATAGCAATCAGCCCCAGCATTTT. Translation gives CASSDGPYSNQPQHF.

The chain employs TRBV5-1 and TRBJ2-3, with D hard to call. Looked up from germline, CDR1 is SGHRS and CDR2 is YFSETQ. V lost 1 base and J lost 3, with 9 bases in between. This CDR3 has 14 residues. The CDR3 loop reads CASSLIGLTDTQYF. The CDR3, as DNA: TGCGCCAGCAGCTTGATCGGATTAACAGATACGCAGTATTTT.